Listed below are T cell receptor beta chains from one sample, sequenced in a study of blood T cell repertoires in COVID-19. Assay: immunoSEQ multiplex PCR; the TCRdb copy retains only in-frame clones and omits some. The sample lists roughly 250,000 clones; about 90% were seen once. The sequenced sample consisted of PBMCs or T cells enriched from blood (not recorded which). These receptors all come from a woman in her late teens or twenties who had recovered from COVID-19. CDR3s include the opening cysteine and the closing phenylalanine or tryptophan. The order of the fields is CDR3 protein, clone size, J gene, CDR3 length, V gene. A clone size is listed for some rows: how often the clone was seen (once, few, many), or a class if it is expanded.

CDR3 protein: CASSLARFYGYTF
clone size: -
J gene: TRBJ1-2
CDR3 length: 13
V gene: TRBV7-2

CDR3 protein: CASSPGRSARWETQYF
clone size: -
J gene: TRBJ2-5
CDR3 length: 16
V gene: TRBV11-3

CDR3 protein: CASSWVSSTNTEAFF
clone size: once
J gene: TRBJ1-1
CDR3 length: 15
V gene: TRBV5-1

CDR3 protein: CASSATGTNYGYTF
clone size: -
J gene: TRBJ1-2
CDR3 length: 14
V gene: TRBV6-4

CDR3 protein: CAIRTALQETQYF
clone size: -
J gene: TRBJ2-5
CDR3 length: 13
V gene: TRBV5-4

CDR3 protein: CASSFRDRVPAFF
clone size: once
J gene: TRBJ1-1
CDR3 length: 13
V gene: TRBV7-2

CDR3 protein: CATSRVDRGRSSEQYF
clone size: few
J gene: TRBJ2-7
CDR3 length: 16
V gene: TRBV15

CDR3 protein: CASSAWTGGAFF
clone size: -
J gene: TRBJ1-1
CDR3 length: 12
V gene: TRBV19

CDR3 protein: CASSQESVNTIYF
clone size: few
J gene: TRBJ1-3
CDR3 length: 13
V gene: TRBV3-1/TRBV3-2

CDR3 protein: CASSPGQGNYGYTF
clone size: once
J gene: TRBJ1-2
CDR3 length: 14
V gene: TRBV9

CDR3 protein: CASSPWTETGELFF
clone size: -
J gene: TRBJ2-2
CDR3 length: 14
V gene: TRBV19

CDR3 protein: CASSQRTVNTEAFF
clone size: many
J gene: TRBJ1-1
CDR3 length: 14
V gene: TRBV4-3

CDR3 protein: CASVRLRGYEQYF
clone size: -
J gene: TRBJ2-7
CDR3 length: 13
V gene: TRBV6-5

CDR3 protein: CASSQDRGTTDTQYF
clone size: -
J gene: TRBJ2-3
CDR3 length: 15
V gene: TRBV4-2

CDR3 protein: CATSGQGIGELFF
clone size: -
J gene: TRBJ2-2
CDR3 length: 13
V gene: TRBV10-3

CDR3 protein: CASSLTGALGELFF
clone size: few
J gene: TRBJ2-2
CDR3 length: 14
V gene: TRBV7-3

CDR3 protein: CATSDVAQSGGYTF
clone size: -
J gene: TRBJ1-2
CDR3 length: 14
V gene: TRBV24-1

CDR3 protein: CASKLYSGGDYGYTF
clone size: -
J gene: TRBJ1-2
CDR3 length: 15
V gene: TRBV7-9

CDR3 protein: CASSRSDRFGQPQHF
clone size: -
J gene: TRBJ1-5
CDR3 length: 15
V gene: TRBV19

CDR3 protein: CASKGETGKDTEAFF
clone size: -
J gene: TRBJ1-1
CDR3 length: 15
V gene: TRBV19

CDR3 protein: CASKTGNTGELFF
clone size: -
J gene: TRBJ2-2
CDR3 length: 13
V gene: TRBV27

CDR3 protein: CASRPRGGIHEQYF
clone size: -
J gene: TRBJ2-7
CDR3 length: 14
V gene: TRBV7-2

CDR3 protein: CASSLKAGGNTIYF
clone size: -
J gene: TRBJ1-3
CDR3 length: 14
V gene: TRBV11-2

CDR3 protein: CASSLGLAGGRGNEQFF
clone size: -
J gene: TRBJ2-1
CDR3 length: 17
V gene: TRBV5-4

CDR3 protein: CASSRTSGGLDTQYF
clone size: -
J gene: TRBJ2-3
CDR3 length: 15
V gene: TRBV7-2

CDR3 protein: CASAIGGGNTEAFF
clone size: -
J gene: TRBJ1-1
CDR3 length: 14
V gene: TRBV7-9

CDR3 protein: CASMRARTGYEAFF
clone size: few
J gene: TRBJ1-1
CDR3 length: 14
V gene: TRBV19

CDR3 protein: CASRKGDTATEAFF
clone size: -
J gene: TRBJ1-1
CDR3 length: 14
V gene: TRBV5-1

CDR3 protein: CASSLDVADEQFF
clone size: -
J gene: TRBJ2-1
CDR3 length: 13
V gene: TRBV12-3/TRBV12-4